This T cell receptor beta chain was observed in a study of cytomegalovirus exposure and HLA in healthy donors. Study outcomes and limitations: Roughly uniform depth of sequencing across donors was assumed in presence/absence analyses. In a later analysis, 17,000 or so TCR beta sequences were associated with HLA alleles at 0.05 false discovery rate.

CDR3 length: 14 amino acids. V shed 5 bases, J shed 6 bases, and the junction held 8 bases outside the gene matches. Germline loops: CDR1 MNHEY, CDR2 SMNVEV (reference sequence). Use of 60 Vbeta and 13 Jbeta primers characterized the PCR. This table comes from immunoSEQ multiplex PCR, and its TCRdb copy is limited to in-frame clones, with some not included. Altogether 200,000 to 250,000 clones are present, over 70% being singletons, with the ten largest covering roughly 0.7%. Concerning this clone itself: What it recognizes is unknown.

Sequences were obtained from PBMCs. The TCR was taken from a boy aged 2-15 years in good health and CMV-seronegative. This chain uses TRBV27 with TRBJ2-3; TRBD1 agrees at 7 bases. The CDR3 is CASSPQTGWDTQYF. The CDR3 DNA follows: TGTGCCAGCAGTCCCCAGACAGGGTGGGATACGCAGTATTTT.